This TCR beta chain was captured by sequencing in a study of cytomegalovirus exposure and HLA in healthy donors. From germline, CDR1 is MDHEN and CDR2 SYDVKM. The CDR3 consists of 12 residues. Primers for the PCR totalled 60 Vbeta and 13 Jbeta. Here immunoSEQ multiplex PCR was the method, and the copy in TCRdb shows in-frame clones only, minus some. The data show some 180,000 clones, 65% to 85% seen once. V usage is TRBV28 and J usage is TRBJ2-5, with D unclear. The J call may be in error: the DNA end matches TRBJ2-7 better. The sequenced material came from PBMCs. This clonotype was sampled from a female donor in good health and CMV-seronegative. CDR3 nucleotides: TGTGCCAGCAGTTTCCTAATCTACGAGCAGTACTTC. It yields the protein CASSFLIYEQYF.